The subject of this entry is one T cell receptor (beta chain). Its antigen is currently unknown. This specimen comes from a study of cytomegalovirus exposure and HLA in healthy donors. Across the study: Out of around 360 genotyped donors, about 76% belonged to the Caucasian-associated ancestry cluster. Study results and caveats: In a later analysis, several top co-occurrence clusters appeared linked to parvovirus B19, influenza, CMV and Epstein-Barr virus.

The PCR was carried out with 60 Vbeta primers and 13 Jbeta primers. This table comes from immunoSEQ multiplex PCR, and its TCRdb copy is limited to in-frame clones, with some not included. The data hold 100,000 to 140,000 clones, with 82% observed a single time. V was shortened by 4 bases and J by 1 base, with 11 bases between the two germline ends. The CDR3 spans 14 residues. CDR1 SGHRS and CDR2 YFSETQ come from the germline V gene. V usage is TRBV5-1 and J usage is TRBJ1-1; perhaps TRBD1 as D (5 bases). The sequenced sample was PBMCs. The clonotype originates from a man in his thirties or forties in good health and CMV-seropositive. The CDR3 region has the DNA TGCGCCAGCAGCGAAGGGACTCAGAACACTGAAGCTTTCTTT. It encodes CASSEGTQNTEAFF.